This T cell receptor (beta chain) was captured by sequencing in a study of T-cell memory formation after mild COVID-19. TCRdb independently ran MiXCR on the 5' RACE reads; one entry per CDR3 protein. The sample holds fewer than 450,000 distinct CDR3 sequences, 20% to 25% seen once. What was sequenced was PBMCs or a T cell subset sorted from them (not recorded which). The clonotype originates from an adult woman who had mild COVID-19 (a few samples of this study predate the infection). Cell type and time point are not known.

CDR3 in amino acids: CASSFLTQAFSTDTQYF. In DNA, the CDR3 is TGTGCCAGCAGTTTCCTAACGCAGGCTTTCAGCACAGATACGCAGTATTTT. The V and J genes are TRBV27 and TRBJ2-3; D gene unclear. Germline loops: CDR1 MNHEY, CDR2 SMNVEV (reference sequence). CDR3 length equals 17 residues. V was shortened by 3 bases and J by 0 bases, with 16 bases between the two germline ends.